This entry lists 19 T cell receptor beta chains sequenced from one sample in a study of blood T cell repertoires in COVID-19. Only in-frame clones appear in the TCRdb table, and some are missing; sequencing was by immunoSEQ multiplex PCR. The sample has about 140,000 clones, 70% to 90% seen once. The sequenced sample consisted of peripheral blood. These receptors were collected from a woman of 80 years or more with acute or convalescent COVID-19.

The rearrangement uses TRBV20-1 and TRBJ2-7, with unresolved D. The CDR3 has 11 residues. V gave up 1 base and J gave up 6 bases, with 7 bases separating them. Germline assignment: CDR1 DFQATT and CDR2 SNEGSKA (reference sequence). DNA for the CDR3: TGCAGTGCTAGAGGCGTTCGCGAGCAGTACTTC. Translated, it gives CSARGVREQYF.

The CDR3 DNA reads TGTGCCAGCAGCTTAGCGCTTGGTAGTCCTGAAAAACTGTTTTTT. It is translated as CASSLALGSPEKLFF. The rearrangement joins TRBV7-9 to TRBJ1-4; D is unresolved. There are 15 residues in the CDR3. V was trimmed by 0 bases and J by 7 bases, leaving 12 bases between them. CDR1 is SEHNR, CDR2 FQNEAQ, per germline (reference sequence).

This chain connects TRBV4-3 to TRBJ2-5, with 16 bases lining up with TRBD2. V shed 4 bases and J 3 bases; nucleotides not matched to a gene: 2. The CDR3 length is 16 residues. Germline assignment: CDR1 LGHNA and CDR2 YSLEER. CDR3 sequence (DNA): TGCGCCAGCAGCCTGGGACTAGCGGGGGGGAAAGAGACCCAGTACTTC. As protein: CASSLGLAGGKETQYF.

This clone has more than one count but fewer than ten. The rearrangement joins TRBV12-3 or TRBV12-4 to TRBJ2-1; 7 nucleotides match TRBD1. The J segment lost 8 bases and the V segment lost 1 base, leaving 2 bases of the junction unmatched. CDR3 length: 13 residues. In DNA form, the CDR3 reads TGTGCCAGCAGTTTAGTAACAGGGGATGAGCAGTTCTTC. The encoded protein is CASSLVTGDEQFF.

The chain has TRBV4-3 and TRBJ1-5, with 9 bases that match TRBD1. The V and J ends lost 3 bases and 5 bases, in that order; junction bases with no gene match: 8. CDR3 length: 16 residues. The germline gives CDR1 LGHNA, CDR2 YSLEER. CDR3: CASSQGWTGADQPQHF. The CDR3 bases are TGCGCCAGCAGCCAGGGATGGACAGGGGCAGATCAGCCCCAGCATTTT.

The chain employs TRBV19 and TRBJ1-2, with D perhaps matching TRBD1 (5 bases). The CDR3 is 10 residues long. In germline, CDR1 is LNHDA, CDR2 SQIVND (reference sequence). CDR3 sequence: CAAGLGGYTF. The CDR3 nucleotides read TGTGCGGCAGGGCTTGGTGGCTACACCTTC.

The chain joins TRBV19 to TRBJ2-3, with 9 positions matching TRBD2. In germline, CDR1 is LNHDA, CDR2 SQIVND (reference sequence). There are 14 residues in the CDR3. J lost 2 bases, V lost 7 bases, and 4 bases had no gene match. The CDR3 DNA is TGTGCCAGTAAGGAGCGGGGGGCCACAGATACGCAGTATTTT. Encoded protein: CASKERGATDTQYF.

This sequence joins TRBV11-3 and TRBJ2-3; D is possibly TRBD2 (5 bases). Per the germline V gene, CDR1 is SGHNT and CDR2 is YENEEA. V lost 1 base, J lost 1 base, and 6 bases lay in between. CDR3 length: 14 residues. The CDR3 coding sequence is TGTGCCAGCAGCTTAGGGGGAGGCACAGATACGCAGTATTTT. It yields the protein CASSLGGGTDTQYF.

This clone occurred a few times. V is TRBV5-8 and J is TRBJ2-5, with D perhaps matching TRBD2 (5 bases). Deletions cut 0 bases from V and 5 bases from J, with 11 bases between. CDR1 SGHTS and CDR2 YDEGEE come from the germline V gene. The CDR3 length is 14 residues. The CDR3 DNA follows: TGTGCCAGCAGCTTGGGGGGAGCGCAGGAGACCCAGTACTTC. Protein: CASSLGGAQETQYF. Based on the CDR3 plus reference TRBV5-8 and TRBJ2-5, the full variable domain is EAGVTQSPTHLIKTRGQQATLRCSPISGHTSVYWYQQALGLGLQFLLWYDEGEERNRGNFPPRFSGRQFPNYSSELNVNALELEDSALYLCASSLGGAQETQYFGPGTRLLVL.

The CDR3 sequence is CAWSASMNTEAFF. CDR3 nucleotide sequence: TGTGCCTGGAGTGCTAGTATGAACACTGAAGCTTTCTTT. The rearrangement links TRBV30 to TRBJ1-1, with D unclear. CDR1 and CDR2 (germline): GTSNPN, SVGIG (reference sequence). This CDR3 spans 13 amino acids. Trimming shortened V by 1 base and J by 0 bases, and 6 bases separated the two germline ends.

The CDR3 DNA reads as TGTGCCAGCACTCAGGACAGCAACTATGGCTACACCTTC. Its translation: CASTQDSNYGYTF. J is TRBJ1-2 and V is TRBV2; maybe TRBD1 (6 bases). This CDR3 spans 13 amino acids. V gave up 7 bases and J gave up 2 bases, with 11 bases separating them. CDR1 is SNHLY and CDR2 is FYNNEI in the germline V gene.

The chain recombines TRBV3-1 (or the pseudogene TRBV3-2) with TRBJ1-6; 7 nucleotides agree with TRBD1. CDR1 LGHDT and CDR2 YNNKEL come from the germline V gene (reference sequence). Trimming cost V 1 base and J 9 bases; bases outside gene matches: 6. This CDR3 comprises 15 residues. CDR3 sequence: CASSQVSGGRSPLHF. In DNA, the CDR3 is TGTGCCAGCAGCCAAGTGTCAGGGGGACGTTCACCCCTCCACTTT.

This clone came up once. The CDR3 here is CASSQFQGNTEAFF. CDR3 bases: TGTGCCAGCAGCCAATTTCAGGGAAACACTGAAGCTTTCTTT. The chain is built from TRBV3-1 (or the pseudogene TRBV3-2) and TRBJ1-1; TRBD1 might be the D (5 bases). V was pared by 2 bases and J by 2 bases, with 9 bases between. CDR1 and CDR2 (germline): LGHDT, YNNKEL (reference sequence). The CDR3 has 14 residues.

This clone was seen once. This rearrangement joins TRBV20-1 to TRBJ1-3; no definite D call. Trimming removed 3 bases from V and 0 bases from J, with 6 bases in between. The CDR3 has 13 amino acids. Germline CDR1 is DFQATT and CDR2 is SNEGSKA (reference sequence). CDR3 bases: TGCAGTGCTAGTGCGGGCTCTGGAAACACCATATATTTT. Protein product: CSASAGSGNTIYF.

V is TRBV7-2 and J is TRBJ1-1, with a weak D call TRBD1 (6 bases). The CDR3 has 15 amino acids. The V and J ends lost 4 bases and 3 bases respectively, with 15 bases between them. CDR1 and CDR2 (germline): SGHTA, FQGNSA. This chain's CDR3 is CASSSLQGRDTEAFF. In DNA form, the CDR3 reads TGTGCCAGCAGCTCTCTACAGGGCCGAGACACTGAAGCTTTCTTT.

The chain recombines TRBV15 with TRBJ1-6; D remains ambiguous. Trimming stripped 1 base from V and 7 bases from J, with 8 bases between. The CDR3 is made up of 14 amino acids. Looked up from germline, CDR1 is LNHNV and CDR2 is YYDKDF (reference sequence). The CDR3 DNA sequence: TGTGCCACCAGCAGAGTCGGCGGGAATTCACCCCTCCACTTT. Translating gives CATSRVGGNSPLHF.

The chain carries TRBV5-1 and TRBJ2-5; 8 bases map to TRBD2. J gave up 5 bases and V 2 bases, and 11 bases lay outside the gene matches. Germline lookup yields CDR1 SGHRS and CDR2 YFSETQ. CDR3 size: 16 residues. The CDR3 sequence: CASSLWGSGALETQYF. The CDR3, as DNA: TGCGCCAGCAGCTTATGGGGTAGCGGGGCGCTTGAGACCCAGTACTTC.

The chain joins TRBV7-9 to TRBJ2-5; D is unclear. The CDR3 spans 13 residues. V lost 5 bases and J 1 base, leaving 8 bases between the germline ends. Germline CDR1 reads SEHNR; CDR2 reads FQNEAQ (reference sequence). In DNA, the CDR3 is TGTGCCAGCAGCGTGCGACTCCAAGAGACCCAGTACTTC. This encodes CASSVRLQETQYF.

In this sample, this clone turned up once. The rearrangement links TRBV5-1 to TRBJ2-3; 12 bases align to TRBD2. The CDR3 loop spans 16 amino acids. CDR1 and CDR2 from the germline V gene are SGHRS and YFSETQ. V trimming: 2 bases; J trimming: 4 bases; junction bases outside the gene matches: 5. The CDR3 nucleotides are TGCGCCAGCAGCTTCCTAGCGGGGGGGCCATCAGATACGCAGTATTTT. Its protein is CASSFLAGGPSDTQYF.